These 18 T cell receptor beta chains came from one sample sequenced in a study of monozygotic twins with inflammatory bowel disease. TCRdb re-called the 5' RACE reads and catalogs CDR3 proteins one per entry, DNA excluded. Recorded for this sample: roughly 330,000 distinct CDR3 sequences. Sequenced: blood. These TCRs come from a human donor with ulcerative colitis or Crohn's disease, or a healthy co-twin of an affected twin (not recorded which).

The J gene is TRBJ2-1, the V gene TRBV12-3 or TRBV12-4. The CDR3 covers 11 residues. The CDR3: CASTRRYEQFF.

CDR3 in amino acids: CASSVLEGNTGELFF. The chain couples TRBV5-1 to TRBJ2-2; TCRdb indicates TRBD2, and absent DNA this call remains unverified. CDR3 length: 15 amino acids. CDR1 and CDR2 from the germline V gene are SGHRS and YFSETQ.

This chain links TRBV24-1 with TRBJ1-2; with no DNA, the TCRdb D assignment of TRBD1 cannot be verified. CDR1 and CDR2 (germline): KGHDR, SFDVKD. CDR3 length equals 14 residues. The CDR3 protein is CATSDRDSDYGYTF.

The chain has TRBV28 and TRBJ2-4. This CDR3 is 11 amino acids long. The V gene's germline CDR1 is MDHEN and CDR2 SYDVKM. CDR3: CASSEQYIQYF.

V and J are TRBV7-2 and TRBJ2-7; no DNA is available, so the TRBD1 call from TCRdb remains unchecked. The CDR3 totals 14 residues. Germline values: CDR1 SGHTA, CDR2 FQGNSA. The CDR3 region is CASSPLLSSYEQYF. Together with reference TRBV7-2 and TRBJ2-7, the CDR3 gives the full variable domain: GAGVSQSPSNKVTEKGKDVELRCDPISGHTALYWYRQSLGQGLEFLIYFQGNSAPDKSGLPSDRFSAERTGGSVSTLTIQRTQQEDSAVYLCASSPLLSSYEQYFGPGTRLTVT.

The CDR3: CASSMDRGTEAFF. The genes are TRBV2 and TRBJ1-1; as DNA is missing, the TRBD1 call by TCRdb cannot be tested. From germline, CDR1 is SNHLY and CDR2 FYNNEI. This CDR3 region has 13 residues.

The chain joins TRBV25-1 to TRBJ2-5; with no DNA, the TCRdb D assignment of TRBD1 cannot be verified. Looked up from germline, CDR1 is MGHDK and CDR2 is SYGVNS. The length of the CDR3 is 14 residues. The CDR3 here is CASSETGRGETQYF. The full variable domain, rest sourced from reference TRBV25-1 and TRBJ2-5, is EADIYQTPRYLVIGTGKKITLECSQTMGHDKMYWYQQDPGMELHLIHYSYGVNSTEKGDLSSESTVSRIRTEHFPLTLESARPSHTSQYLCASSETGRGETQYFGPGTRLLVL.

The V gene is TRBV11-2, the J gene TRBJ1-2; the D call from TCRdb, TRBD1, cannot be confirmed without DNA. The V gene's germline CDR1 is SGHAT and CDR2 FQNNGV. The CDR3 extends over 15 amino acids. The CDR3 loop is CASSNLRGRIPGYTF. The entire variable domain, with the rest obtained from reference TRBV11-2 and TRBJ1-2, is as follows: EAGVAQSPRYKIIEKRQSVAFWCNPISGHATLYWYQQILGQGPKLLIQFQNNGVVDDSQLPKDRFSAERLKGVDSTLKIQPAKLEDSAVYLCASSNLRGRIPGYTFGSGTRLTVV.

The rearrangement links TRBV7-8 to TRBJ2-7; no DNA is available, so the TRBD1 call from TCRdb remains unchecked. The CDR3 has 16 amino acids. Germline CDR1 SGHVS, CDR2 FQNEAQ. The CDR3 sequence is CASSLVPGPSSYEQYF.

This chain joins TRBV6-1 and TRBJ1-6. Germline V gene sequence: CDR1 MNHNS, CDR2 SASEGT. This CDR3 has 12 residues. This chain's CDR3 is CASCASLSPLHF.

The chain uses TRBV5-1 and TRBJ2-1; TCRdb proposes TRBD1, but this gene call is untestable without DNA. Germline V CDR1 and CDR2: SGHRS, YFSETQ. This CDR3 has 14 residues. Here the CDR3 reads CASSLAVQVHEQFF.

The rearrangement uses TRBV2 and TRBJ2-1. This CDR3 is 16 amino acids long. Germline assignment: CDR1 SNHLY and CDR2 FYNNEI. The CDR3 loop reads CASSEAGQRRTNEQFF.

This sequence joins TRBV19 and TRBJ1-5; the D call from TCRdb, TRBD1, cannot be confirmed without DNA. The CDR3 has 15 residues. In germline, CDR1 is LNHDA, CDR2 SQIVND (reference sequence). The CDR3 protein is CASSIAWPPGQPQHF. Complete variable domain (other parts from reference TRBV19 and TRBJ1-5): DGGITQSPKYLFRKEGQNVTLSCEQNLNHDAMYWYRQDPGQGLRLIYYSQIVNDFQKGDIAEGYSVSREKKESFPLTVTSAQKNPTAFYLCASSIAWPPGQPQHFGDGTRLSIL.

CDR3 residues: CSAFSMTSGSQETQYF. The gene calls are TRBV20-1 and TRBJ2-5; TCRdb outputs TRBD2, but without DNA this stays unchecked. Per the germline V gene, CDR1 is DFQATT and CDR2 is SNEGSKA (reference sequence). This CDR3 has 16 residues.

CDR3 sequence: CASSQDRFYGYTF. The J gene is TRBJ1-2, the V gene TRBV4-1. CDR3 length: 13 amino acids. Germline V CDR1 and CDR2: MGHRA, YSYEKL.

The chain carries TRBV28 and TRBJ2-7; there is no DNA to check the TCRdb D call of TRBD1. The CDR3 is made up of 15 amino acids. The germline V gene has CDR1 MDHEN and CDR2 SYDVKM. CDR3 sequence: CASSSRDKDPYEQYF. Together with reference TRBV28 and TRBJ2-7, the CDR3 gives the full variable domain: DVKVTQSSRYLVKRTGEKVFLECVQDMDHENMFWYRQDPGLGLRLIYFSYDVKMKEKGDIPEGYSVSREKKERFSLILESASTNQTSMYLCASSSRDKDPYEQYFGPGTRLTVT.

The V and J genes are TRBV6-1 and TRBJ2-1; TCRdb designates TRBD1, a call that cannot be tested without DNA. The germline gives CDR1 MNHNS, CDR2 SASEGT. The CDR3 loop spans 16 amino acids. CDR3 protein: CASIGYIVGRGNEQFF.

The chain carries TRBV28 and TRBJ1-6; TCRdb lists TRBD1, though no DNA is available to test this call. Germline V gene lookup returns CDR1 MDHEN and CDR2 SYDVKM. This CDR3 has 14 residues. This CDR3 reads CASSPPRLNSPLHF.